The 9 T cell receptor beta chains given below trace back to one sample, sequenced in a study of cytomegalovirus exposure and HLA in healthy donors. The PCR used 60 Vbeta and 13 Jbeta primers. Profiling relied on immunoSEQ multiplex PCR, and the TCRdb table lists in-frame clones only, not all of them. The table lists 200,000 to 250,000 clones, 70% to 85% of them singletons, with 2.5% to 3.5% in the top ten. The sequenced sample was PBMCs. These receptor sequences come from a woman aged 55-69 years in good health and CMV-seropositive.

This chain connects TRBV14 to TRBJ2-1; 9 bases line up with TRBD2. CDR1 is SGHDN and CDR2 is FVKESK in the germline V gene. Trimming took 1 base from V and 4 from J; bases not matched to a gene: 2. The CDR3 sequence is 15 residues long. CDR3 protein: CASSQGTSEYNEQFF. In DNA form, the CDR3 reads TGTGCCAGCAGCCAAGGGACTAGCGAATACAATGAGCAGTTCTTC.

The chain couples TRBV11-2 to TRBJ1-2, with 7 bases fitting TRBD1. V lost 5 bases to trimming and J lost 4 bases; unmatched junction nucleotides: 7. Germline CDR1 is SGHAT and CDR2 is FQNNGV. The CDR3 extends over 14 amino acids. The CDR3 DNA reads as TGTGCCAGCAGCATCGGGACAGTTGGCTATGGCTACACCTTC. Its protein is CASSIGTVGYGYTF.

The J gene is TRBJ1-1, the V gene TRBV10-3; 9 bases match TRBD1. The junction had 6 bases not matched to a gene; V was cut back by 4 bases and J by 0 bases. The CDR3 runs to 16 residues. Germline loops: CDR1 ENHRY, CDR2 SYGVKD. CDR3 in DNA: TGTGCCATCAGTGGGACAGGGGCTAACATGAACACTGAAGCTTTCTTT. It specifies CAISGTGANMNTEAFF.

J is TRBJ1-4 and V is TRBV2; 7 bases are shared with TRBD1. From germline, CDR1 is SNHLY and CDR2 FYNNEI. CDR3 size: 14 residues. Unmatched junction bases numbered 7, after V lost 9 bases and J lost 3 bases. The CDR3 region has the DNA TGTGCCAGTACAGGGGCCGCGGCTAATGAAAAACTGTTTTTT. It encodes CASTGAAANEKLFF.

This sequence joins TRBV5-6 and TRBJ2-7; TRBD2 matches at 10 bases. CDR1 SGHDT and CDR2 YYEEEE come from the germline V gene. The CDR3 is made up of 16 amino acids. Trimming took 4 bases from V and 6 from J; bases not matched to a gene: 13. The CDR3 coding sequence is TGTGCCAGCAGCAGCAGCGGGGGGGCCTCGGGTCGCGAGCAGTACTTC. Translated, it gives CASSSSGGASGREQYF.

The chain couples TRBV15 to TRBJ2-6; D is unresolved. The germline V gene has CDR1 LNHNV and CDR2 YYDKDF (reference sequence). This CDR3 region has 16 residues. V lost 4 bases and J lost 0, with 10 bases in between. The CDR3 DNA is TGTGCCACCAGCAAAGAAGTACACTCTGGGGCCAACGTCCTGACTTTC. Its protein is CATSKEVHSGANVLTF.

The rearrangement uses TRBV21-1 and TRBJ2-7; the table assigns TRBD2, which was not confirmed against the DNA. TRBV21-1 is marked as a pseudogene. The CDR3 contains 18 residues. CDR3 amino acids: CASSKTRVPPERDYEQYF. CDR3 nucleotides: TGTGCCAGCAGCAAAACCCGGGTCCCCCCGGAGCGGGACTACGAGCAGTACTTC.

The chain couples TRBV2 to TRBJ2-4; D not certain. V was cut by 3 bases and J by 0 bases, with 9 bases left in between. The CDR3 covers 15 residues. Germline V CDR1 and CDR2: SNHLY, FYNNEI. Written as DNA, the CDR3 is TGTGCCAGCAGTGAGGTGGCTCTAGCCAAAAACATTCAGTACTTC. It is translated as CASSEVALAKNIQYF.

CDR3 region: CASSLAGTSGNYEQYF. Written as DNA, the CDR3 is TGTGCCAGTAGCCTCGCCGGGACTAGCGGGAACTACGAGCAGTACTTC. The V and J genes are TRBV19 and TRBJ2-7; 13 nucleotides line up with TRBD2. The germline gives CDR1 LNHDA, CDR2 SQIVND (reference sequence). V was clipped by 6 bases and J by 3 bases; unmatched bases: 8. The CDR3 consists of 16 residues. Full variable domain (outside the CDR3, taken from reference TRBV19 and TRBJ2-7): DGGITQSPKYLFRKEGQNVTLSCEQNLNHDAMYWYRQDPGQGLRLIYYSQIVNDFQKGDIAEGYSVSREKKESFPLTVTSAQKNPTAFYLCASSLAGTSGNYEQYFGPGTRLTVT.